This T cell receptor beta chain was recovered during a study of cytotoxic CD8 clonotypes in ibrutinib-treated CLL. For the study at large: Responses: some 24 partial, 2 complete; after median roughly 68 months, roughly 14 stayed remitted, some twelve progressed.

TCRdb keeps only in-frame clones here, not all; method: immunoSEQ multiplex PCR. The sample lists some 200,000 clones; more than 70% were seen once. As for this clone: Its antigen is unidentified.

Points from the study as a whole: The study found public clonotypes uncommon, contracting or stable on treatment. Sustained-remission and progressing patients had different sampling times.

The germline CDR1 and CDR2 sequences are MNHEY and SMNVEV (reference sequence). This CDR3 spans 13 amino acids. The ends lost 7 bases at V and 4 bases at J; junction bases unmatched: 6. The TCR originated in a human donor with chronic lymphocytic leukemia. This rearrangement joins TRBV27 to TRBJ1-2, with 7 bases lining up with TRBD1. The specimen was PBMCs, collected after 12 months of ibrutinib treatment. CDR3 nucleotide sequence: TGTGCCAGCATGTCTGGGACAGCCTATGGCTACACCTTC. Its protein is CASMSGTAYGYTF.